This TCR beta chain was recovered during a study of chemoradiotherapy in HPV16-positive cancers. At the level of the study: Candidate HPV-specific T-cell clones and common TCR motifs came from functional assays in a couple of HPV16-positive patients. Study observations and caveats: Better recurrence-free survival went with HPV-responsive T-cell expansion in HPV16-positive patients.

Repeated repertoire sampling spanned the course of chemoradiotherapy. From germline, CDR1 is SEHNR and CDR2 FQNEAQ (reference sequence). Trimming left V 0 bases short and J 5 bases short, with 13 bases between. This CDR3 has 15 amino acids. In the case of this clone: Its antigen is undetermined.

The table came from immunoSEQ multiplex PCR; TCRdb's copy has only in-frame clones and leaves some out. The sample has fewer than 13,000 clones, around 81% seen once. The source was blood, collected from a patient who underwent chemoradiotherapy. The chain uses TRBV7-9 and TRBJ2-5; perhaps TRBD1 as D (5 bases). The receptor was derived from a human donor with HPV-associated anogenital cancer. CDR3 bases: TGTGCCAGCAGCTTAGCACAAGGGGCGGATGAGACCCAGTACTTC. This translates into CASSLAQGADETQYF.